This TCR beta chain was sequenced in a study of T cell responses to AZD1222 COVID-19 vaccine. Study-wide results and limits: Donors, mostly white British, included more females; clonal diversity was possibly underestimated.

The CDR3 sequence is 15 residues long. CDR1 and CDR2 (germline): SGHNT, YYREEE (reference sequence). The V and J ends lost 3 bases and 0 bases respectively, with 7 bases between them. Details on this clone: Its antigen is currently unknown.

Data came from immunoSEQ multiplex PCR; TCRdb stores just in-frame clones and leaves some out. Of about 140,000 clones listed, about 92% are singletons. The TCR comes from an adult who received the AZD1222 COVID-19 vaccine. The chain links TRBV5-4 to TRBJ2-6; D may be TRBD2 (5 bases). This specimen consisted of peripheral blood, obtained 28 days after the second AZD1222 dose. This CDR3 reads CASSWESSGANVLTF. CDR3 in DNA: TGTGCCAGCAGCTGGGAGAGCTCTGGGGCCAACGTCCTGACTTTC.